There are many counts of the clone carrying this T cell receptor (beta chain). The target antigen is unknown. Arm-PCR with iRepertoire HTBI primers amplified the CDR3 regions for these TCR beta libraries. TCRdb fed the multiplex PCR reads into MiXCR, producing one record per CDR3 protein. The table includes 550,000 to 600,000 distinct CDR3 sequences, around 16% detected once. This entry comes from a study of regulatory T cells in long-lasting Graves disease. Study findings and constraints: The study found persistent patients shared more public clonotypes (roughly 3,000) than new patients (just over 950).

As for time point: newly diagnosed GD, antithyroid drugs for less than 3 months. There was RNA extracted from PBMCs, and the TCR library was made from it. The same data also contributed to another study, on T cells in Graves' hyperthyroidism and ophthalmopathy. That report notes: For the diagnoses, clinical symptoms, serum thyroxine and TRAb, thyroid ultrasound and orbital computed tomography were used. Ophthalmopathy, which appeared later, was predicted by the model a median roughly 6.5 months before onset.

This sequence originates from a man aged 18 to 30 with Graves disease. Material: peripheral blood mononuclear cells (PBMCs), obtained at new diagnosis, from a patient treated with antithyroid drugs.

The CDR3: CASSLGLDSHYEQYF. In nucleotides, the CDR3 is TGTGCCAGCAGCTTAGGTCTGGACAGCCACTACGAGCAGTACTTC. The genes are TRBV11-2 and TRBJ2-7, with a possible D match to TRBD1 (6 bases). Trimming stripped 1 base from V and 3 bases from J, with 13 bases between. The CDR3 sequence is 15 residues long. CDR1 is SGHAT and CDR2 is FQNNGV in the germline V gene.